The present T cell receptor beta chain was sequenced within a study of T cells expressing NK-cell markers. Study-level information: Cells sorted as CD3+CD56+NKG2C+, CD3+CD56+NKG2C- and CD3+CD56-NKG2C+ T cells supplied the TCR beta repertoires.

With regard to this clonotype: What it binds is unknown.

This CDR3 is built from 17 residues. Germline V gene sequence: CDR1 MNHEY, CDR2 SVGAGI. Study-level results: These clonotypes, the leaders elsewhere, also led the CD3+CD56-NKG2C+ fraction in four donors.

Making the TCR beta cDNA relied on 5'RACE template switching with UMIs. For each CDR3 protein, TCRdb gives one entry from its re-call of the 5' RACE reads, without DNA. This sample lists 200,000 to 300,000 distinct CDR3 sequences; its ten largest clones have around 3.9%. This TCR was recovered from a woman aged 18 to 75 in good health. J is TRBJ2-2 and V is TRBV6-5; TCRdb's D call of TRBD2 is untestable without DNA. The sequenced sample consisted of blood T cells: a sorted CD56 or NKG2C T cell subset, CD4+ or CD8+ T cells, or bulk PBMC T cells (not recorded which). The CDR3 protein is CASSYVSGLIGTGELFF.